Reported below is one T cell receptor (beta chain). As yet, its antigen is unknown. The sample is drawn from a study of shared clonotypes between healthy human individuals. Study in general: Three men and two women, aged 18 to 49, were donors.

Points from the study as a whole: Having only a few donors restricted how much genetic and exposure-history diversity was captured.

Losses at the gene ends were 1 base for V and 4 bases for J; bases not matched to a gene: 9. The length of the CDR3 is 17 residues. Germline V gives CDR1 SGHTA, CDR2 FQGNSA. It was at deep level that the assay was run. Every subset's genomic DNA went evenly onto several immunoSEQ plates. TCRdb's table, derived via immunoSEQ multiplex PCR, lists solely in-frame clones and lacks some. The sample shows about half a million clones, more than 75% of them seen only once. J is TRBJ2-1 and V is TRBV7-2; TRBD1 matches at 8 bases. The sequence derives from a woman between 35 and 50 years old in good health. Some clones in this sample may be carry-over from other donors' samples. Material: PBMCs. Here the CDR3 reads CASSLVDRGKVYNEQFF. In DNA form, the CDR3 reads TGTGCCAGCAGCTTAGTTGACAGGGGTAAGGTATACAATGAGCAGTTCTTC. The variable domain in full, completed from reference TRBV7-2 and TRBJ2-1, reads GAGVSQSPSNKVTEKGKDVELRCDPISGHTALYWYRQSLGQGLEFLIYFQGNSAPDKSGLPSDRFSAERTGGSVSTLTIQRTQQEDSAVYLCASSLVDRGKVYNEQFFGPGTRLTVL.